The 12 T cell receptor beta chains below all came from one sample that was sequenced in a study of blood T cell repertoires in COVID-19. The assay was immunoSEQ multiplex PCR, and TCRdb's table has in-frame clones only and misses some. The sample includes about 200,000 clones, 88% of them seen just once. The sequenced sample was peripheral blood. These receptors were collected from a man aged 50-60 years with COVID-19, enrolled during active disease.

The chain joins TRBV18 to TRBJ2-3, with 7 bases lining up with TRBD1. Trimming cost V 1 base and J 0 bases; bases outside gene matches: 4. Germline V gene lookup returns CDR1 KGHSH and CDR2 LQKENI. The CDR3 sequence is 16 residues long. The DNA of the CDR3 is TGTGCCAGCTCACCACGGCCGACAGGGAGCACAGATACGCAGTATTTT. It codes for CASSPRPTGSTDTQYF.

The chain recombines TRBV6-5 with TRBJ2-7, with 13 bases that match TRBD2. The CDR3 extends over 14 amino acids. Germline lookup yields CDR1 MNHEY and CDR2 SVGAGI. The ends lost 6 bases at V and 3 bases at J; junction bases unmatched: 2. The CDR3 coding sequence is TGTGCCAGCAGCAGGACTAGCGGGAGCTACGAGCAGTACTTC. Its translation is CASSRTSGSYEQYF.

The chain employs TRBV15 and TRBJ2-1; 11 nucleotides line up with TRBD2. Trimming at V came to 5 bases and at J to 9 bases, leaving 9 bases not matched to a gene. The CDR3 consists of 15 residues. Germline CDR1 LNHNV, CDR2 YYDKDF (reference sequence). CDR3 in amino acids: CATSYTSGRGAEQFF. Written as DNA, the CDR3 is TGTGCCACCAGCTATACTAGCGGGAGAGGGGCTGAGCAGTTCTTC.

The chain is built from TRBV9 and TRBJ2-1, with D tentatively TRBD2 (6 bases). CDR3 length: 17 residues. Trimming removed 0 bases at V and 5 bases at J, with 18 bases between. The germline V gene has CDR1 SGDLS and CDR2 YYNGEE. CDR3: CASSVANGASEDNEQFF. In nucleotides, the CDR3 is TGTGCCAGCAGCGTAGCGAACGGTGCTAGCGAAGACAATGAGCAGTTCTTC.

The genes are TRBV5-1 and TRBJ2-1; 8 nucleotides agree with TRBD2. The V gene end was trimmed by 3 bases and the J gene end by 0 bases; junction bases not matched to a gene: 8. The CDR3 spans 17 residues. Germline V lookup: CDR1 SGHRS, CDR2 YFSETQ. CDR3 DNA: TGCGCCAGCAGCTCCCGTCCTACTAGCGGCTCCTACAATGAGCAGTTCTTC. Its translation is CASSSRPTSGSYNEQFF.

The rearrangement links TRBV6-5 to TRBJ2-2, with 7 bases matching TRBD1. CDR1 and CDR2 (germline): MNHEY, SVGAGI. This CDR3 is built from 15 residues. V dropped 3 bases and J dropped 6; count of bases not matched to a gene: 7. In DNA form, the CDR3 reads TGTGCCAGCAGTTATTACGAGGGGGCACCCGGGGAGCTGTTTTTT. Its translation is CASSYYEGAPGELFF.

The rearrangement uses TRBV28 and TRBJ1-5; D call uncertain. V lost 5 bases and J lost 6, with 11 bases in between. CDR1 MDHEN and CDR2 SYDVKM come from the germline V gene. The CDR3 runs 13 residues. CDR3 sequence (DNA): TGTGCCAGCAGTGGCGGGGTTAGTCAGCCCCAGCATTTT. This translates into CASSGGVSQPQHF.

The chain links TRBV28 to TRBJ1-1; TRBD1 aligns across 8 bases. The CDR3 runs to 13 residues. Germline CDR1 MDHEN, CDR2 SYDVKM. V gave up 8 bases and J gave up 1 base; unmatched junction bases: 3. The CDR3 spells CASVQGGNTEAFF. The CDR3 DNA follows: TGTGCCAGCGTACAGGGGGGGAACACTGAAGCTTTCTTT.

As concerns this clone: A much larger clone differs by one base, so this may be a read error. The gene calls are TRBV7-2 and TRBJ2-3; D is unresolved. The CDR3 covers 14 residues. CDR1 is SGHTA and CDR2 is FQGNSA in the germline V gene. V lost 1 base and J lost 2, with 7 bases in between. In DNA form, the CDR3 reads TGTGCCAGCAGCTTAGTGTCTATCACAGATACGCAGTATTTT. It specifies CASSLVSITDTQYF.

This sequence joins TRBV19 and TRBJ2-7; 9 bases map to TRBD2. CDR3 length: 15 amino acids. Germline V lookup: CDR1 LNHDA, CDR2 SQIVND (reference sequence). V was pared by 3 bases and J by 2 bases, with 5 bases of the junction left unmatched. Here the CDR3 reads CASSMQRGAPYEQYF. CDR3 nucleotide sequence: TGTGCCAGTAGTATGCAGCGGGGGGCCCCCTACGAGCAGTACTTC.

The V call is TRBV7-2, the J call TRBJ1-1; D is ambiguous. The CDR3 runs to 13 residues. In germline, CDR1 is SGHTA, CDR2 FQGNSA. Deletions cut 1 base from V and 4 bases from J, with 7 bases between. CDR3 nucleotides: TGTGCCAGCAGCTTAGTATCCTCCACTGAAGCTTTCTTT. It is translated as CASSLVSSTEAFF.

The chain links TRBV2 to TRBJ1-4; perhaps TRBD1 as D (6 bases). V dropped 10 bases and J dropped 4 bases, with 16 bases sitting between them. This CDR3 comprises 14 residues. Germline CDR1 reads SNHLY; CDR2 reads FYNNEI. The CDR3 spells CATKGVLVNEKLFF. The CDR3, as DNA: TGTGCCACAAAGGGGGTCTTGGTTAATGAAAAACTGTTTTTT. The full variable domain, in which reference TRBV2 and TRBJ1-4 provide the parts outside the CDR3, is EPEVTQTPSHQVTQMGQEVILRCVPISNHLYFYWYRQILGQKVEFLVSFYNNEISEKSEIFDDQFSVERPDGSNFTLKIRSTKLEDSAMYFCATKGVLVNEKLFFGSGTQLSVL.